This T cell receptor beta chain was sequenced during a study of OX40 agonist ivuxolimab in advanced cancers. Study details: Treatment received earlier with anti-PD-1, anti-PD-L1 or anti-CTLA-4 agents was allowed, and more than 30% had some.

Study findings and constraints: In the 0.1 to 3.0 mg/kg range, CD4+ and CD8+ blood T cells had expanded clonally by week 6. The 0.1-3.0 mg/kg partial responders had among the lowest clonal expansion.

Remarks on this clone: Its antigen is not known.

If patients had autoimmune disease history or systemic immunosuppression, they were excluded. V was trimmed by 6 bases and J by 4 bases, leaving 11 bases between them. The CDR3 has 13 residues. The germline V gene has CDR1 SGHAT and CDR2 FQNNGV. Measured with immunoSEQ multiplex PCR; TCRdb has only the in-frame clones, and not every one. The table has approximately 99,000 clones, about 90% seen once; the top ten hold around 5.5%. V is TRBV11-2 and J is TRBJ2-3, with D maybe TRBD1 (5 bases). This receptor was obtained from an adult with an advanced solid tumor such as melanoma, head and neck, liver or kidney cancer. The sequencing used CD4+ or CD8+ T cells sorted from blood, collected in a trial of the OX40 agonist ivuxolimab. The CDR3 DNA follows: TGTGCCAGCAGGGTTCCAGGGCCAGATACGCAGTATTTT. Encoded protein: CASRVPGPDTQYF.